This record concerns one TCR beta chain sequence. The antigen is undetermined. Across several immunoSEQ plates, the genomic DNA of each subset was split evenly. Clones were sequenced by immunoSEQ multiplex PCR, and TCRdb holds only the in-frame ones, with some missing. The sample yields approximately 1,500,000 clones, over 95% seen once. CDR3 length: 17 amino acids. Germline lookup yields CDR1 SGHDN and CDR2 FVKESK. The J segment lost 4 bases and the V segment lost 0 bases, leaving 7 bases of the junction unmatched. This sample stems from a study of shared clonotypes between healthy human individuals. Study-level results: It was anticipated that sequencing depth would influence how many clonotypes donors shared. As a rule, naive subsets had a larger estimated richness than memory subsets.

The chain uses TRBV14 and TRBJ2-3; 10 bases map to TRBD2. The sample taken for sequencing was naive CD4+ T cells sorted from blood. Subset noted: CD45RA+ positively selected. The sequence derives from a man under 40 in good health. The CDR3 loop reads CASSQDLLAGVADTQYF. The CDR3 DNA reads TGTGCCAGCAGCCAAGATCTTCTAGCGGGAGTAGCAGATACGCAGTATTTT. Variable domain in full (rest from reference TRBV14 and TRBJ2-3): EAGVTQFPSHSVIEKGQTVTLRCDPISGHDNLYWYRRVMGKEIKFLLHFVKESKQDESGMPNNRFLAERTGGTYSTLKVQPAELEDSGVYFCASSQDLLAGVADTQYFGPGTRLTVL.